The rows below give T cell receptor beta chains drawn from one sample of a study of T-cell memory formation after mild COVID-19. TCRdb redid the calling of the 5' RACE reads with MiXCR, one entry per CDR3 protein. The profile shows 110,000 or so distinct CDR3 sequences, 22% of them singletons. The sample consisted of PBMCs or a T cell subset sorted from them (not recorded which). The source of these receptors is a man between 18 and 29 years old who had mild COVID-19 (a few samples of this study predate the infection). Cell type and time point are not known. The CDR3 runs from the conserved cysteine through the conserved F or W. Fields, in order: clone size, D gene, V gene, J gene, CDR3 protein, CDR3 DNA. The D gene is left open where the match is weak. Part of the rows lack a size; the others show once, few, many or a class for expanded clones.

abundance: few
d_gene: NA
v_gene: TRBV5-8
j_gene: TRBJ1-4
CDR3aa: CASSLKGGRF
CDR3nt: TGTGCCAGCAGCTTAAAGGGAGGTCGTTTT

abundance: few
d_gene: NA
v_gene: TRBV2
j_gene: TRBJ1-4
CDR3aa: CASGFTGIDSATNEKLFF
CDR3nt: TGTGCCAGCGGTTTTACTGGAATAGACAGTGCAACTAATGAAAAACTGTTTTTT

abundance: many
d_gene: TRBD2
v_gene: TRBV7-3
j_gene: TRBJ2-1
CDR3aa: CASSLGGSYNEQFF
CDR3nt: TGTGCCAGCAGCTTGGGCGGGAGCTACAATGAGCAGTTCTTC

abundance: NA
d_gene: NA
v_gene: TRBV7-9
j_gene: TRBJ2-7
CDR3aa: CASSWTEYEQYF
CDR3nt: TGTGCCAGCAGTTGGACAGAATACGAGCAGTACTTC

abundance: NA
d_gene: NA
v_gene: TRBV11-2
j_gene: TRBJ1-1
CDR3aa: CASSRPEGIGWTEAFF
CDR3nt: TGTGCCAGCAGCCGCCCCGAGGGCATTGGTTGGACTGAAGCTTTCTTT

abundance: few
d_gene: NA
v_gene: TRBV30
j_gene: TRBJ2-7
CDR3aa: CAWSYRTFDEQYF
CDR3nt: TGTGCCTGGAGCTACAGGACCTTCGACGAGCAGTACTTC

abundance: NA
d_gene: NA
v_gene: TRBV6-6
j_gene: TRBJ1-5
CDR3aa: CASSYPRDKGGVQPQHF
CDR3nt: TGTGCCAGCAGTTACCCCCGGGACAAAGGTGGGGTTCAGCCCCAGCATTTT

abundance: NA
d_gene: NA
v_gene: TRBV11-3
j_gene: TRBJ2-5
CDR3aa: CASSLRLIQETQYF
CDR3nt: TGTGCCAGCAGCTTGCGGCTGATCCAAGAGACCCAGTACTTC

abundance: few
d_gene: TRBD1
v_gene: TRBV12-3/TRBV12-4
j_gene: TRBJ1-1
CDR3aa: CASSLATGGTVNTEAFF
CDR3nt: TGTGCCAGCAGTTTGGCTACAGGGGGAACGGTGAACACTGAAGCTTTCTTT

abundance: NA
d_gene: NA
v_gene: TRBV5-6
j_gene: TRBJ2-1
CDR3aa: CASSLPSGPSEQFF
CDR3nt: TGTGCCAGCAGCTTGCCGTCCGGTCCCAGTGAGCAGTTCTTC

abundance: NA
d_gene: TRBD1
v_gene: TRBV13
j_gene: TRBJ2-3
CDR3aa: CASSPNRGVADTQYF
CDR3nt: TGTGCCAGCAGCCCGAACAGGGGCGTCGCAGATACGCAGTATTTT

abundance: NA
d_gene: TRBD1
v_gene: TRBV5-1
j_gene: TRBJ1-5
CDR3aa: CASSTGEFSNQPQHF
CDR3nt: TGCGCCAGCTCCACAGGGGAGTTTAGCAATCAGCCCCAGCATTTT

abundance: few
d_gene: NA
v_gene: TRBV5-4
j_gene: TRBJ2-1
CDR3aa: CASSSSADNEQFF
CDR3nt: TGTGCCAGCAGCTCTTCCGCCGACAATGAGCAGTTCTTC

abundance: few
d_gene: TRBD2
v_gene: TRBV12-3/TRBV12-4
j_gene: TRBJ2-1
CDR3aa: CASRPRTSRDEQFF
CDR3nt: TGTGCCAGCAGGCCACGGACTAGCAGAGATGAGCAGTTCTTC

abundance: few
d_gene: TRBD1
v_gene: TRBV2
j_gene: TRBJ2-3
CDR3aa: CASIGQGSLVDTQYF
CDR3nt: TGTGCCAGCATCGGACAGGGGTCCTTAGTAGATACGCAGTATTTT

abundance: few
d_gene: TRBD1
v_gene: TRBV7-6
j_gene: TRBJ2-2
CDR3aa: CASSSAGTENTGELFF
CDR3nt: TGTGCCAGCAGCTCCGCCGGGACAGAGAACACCGGGGAGCTGTTTTTT

abundance: NA
d_gene: NA
v_gene: TRBV7-9
j_gene: TRBJ2-1
CDR3aa: CAGSGDEKFF
CDR3nt: TGTGCGGGCTCGGGAGATGAGAAGTTCTTC

abundance: many
d_gene: NA
v_gene: TRBV12-3/TRBV12-4
j_gene: TRBJ2-5
CDR3aa: CASSLDETQYF
CDR3nt: TGTGCCAGCAGTTTAGATGAGACCCAGTACTTC

abundance: NA
d_gene: NA
v_gene: TRBV29-1
j_gene: TRBJ1-4
CDR3aa: CSGIEGQPEKLFF
CDR3nt: TGCAGCGGGATTGAAGGACAGCCTGAAAAACTGTTTTTT

abundance: NA
d_gene: TRBD1
v_gene: TRBV7-9
j_gene: TRBJ1-2
CDR3aa: CASSPTGIESNYGYTF
CDR3nt: TGTGCCAGCAGTCCGACAGGGATAGAATCTAACTATGGCTACACCTTC

abundance: few
d_gene: TRBD1
v_gene: TRBV6-5
j_gene: TRBJ2-5
CDR3aa: CASRPTTGGRETQYF
CDR3nt: TGTGCCAGCAGACCTACGACAGGGGGCAGGGAGACCCAGTACTTC

abundance: few
d_gene: NA
v_gene: TRBV18
j_gene: TRBJ1-1
CDR3aa: CASSLTPGILSEAFF
CDR3nt: TGTGCCAGCTCACTTACTCCAGGGATTCTGTCTGAAGCTTTCTTT

abundance: NA
d_gene: NA
v_gene: TRBV7-3
j_gene: TRBJ1-4
CDR3aa: CASSLTWAATNEKLFF
CDR3nt: TGTGCCAGCAGCTTAACGTGGGCGGCAACTAATGAAAAACTGTTTTTT

abundance: NA
d_gene: NA
v_gene: TRBV9
j_gene: TRBJ2-7
CDR3aa: CASSKSYIGTYGQYF
CDR3nt: TGTGCCAGCAGCAAATCCTACATCGGGACCTACGGGCAGTACTTC

abundance: NA
d_gene: NA
v_gene: TRBV14
j_gene: TRBJ1-6
CDR3aa: CASSPGGPLHF
CDR3nt: TGTGCCAGCAGCCCTGGGGGCCCCCTCCACTTT

abundance: NA
d_gene: NA
v_gene: TRBV5-1
j_gene: TRBJ2-1
CDR3aa: CASSLSPLGGPYNEQFF
CDR3nt: TGCGCCAGCAGCTTGTCCCCCCTGGGCGGCCCCTACAATGAGCAGTTCTTC

abundance: NA
d_gene: NA
v_gene: TRBV27
j_gene: TRBJ1-1
CDR3aa: CASSYNREMNTEAFF
CDR3nt: TGTGCCAGCAGTTATAACAGGGAGATGAACACTGAAGCTTTCTTT

abundance: few
d_gene: TRBD2
v_gene: TRBV20-1
j_gene: TRBJ2-5
CDR3aa: CSARARGLAGLETQYF
CDR3nt: TGCAGTGCTAGGGCCCGAGGACTAGCGGGGCTAGAGACCCAGTACTTC

abundance: NA
d_gene: NA
v_gene: TRBV27
j_gene: TRBJ2-5
CDR3aa: CASSYNVQETQYF
CDR3nt: TGTGCCAGCAGTTATAATGTGCAAGAGACCCAGTACTTC

abundance: NA
d_gene: TRBD1
v_gene: TRBV5-1
j_gene: TRBJ2-7
CDR3aa: CASSPEPGQATYEQYF
CDR3nt: TGCGCCAGCAGCCCCGAGCCGGGACAGGCCACCTACGAGCAGTACTTC

abundance: few
d_gene: NA
v_gene: TRBV6-5
j_gene: TRBJ2-2
CDR3aa: CASRGRPNTGELFF
CDR3nt: TGTGCCAGCAGGGGCAGGCCGAACACCGGGGAGCTGTTTTTT

abundance: few
d_gene: NA
v_gene: TRBV4-3
j_gene: TRBJ2-3
CDR3aa: CASSQDRTGTRTDTQYF
CDR3nt: TGCGCCAGCAGCCAAGATCGAACGGGTACTCGCACAGATACGCAGTATTTT

abundance: few
d_gene: NA
v_gene: TRBV29-1
j_gene: TRBJ1-2
CDR3aa: CSVPRVDGYGYTF
CDR3nt: TGCAGCGTACCCAGGGTTGATGGGTATGGCTACACCTTC

abundance: NA
d_gene: NA
v_gene: TRBV27
j_gene: TRBJ1-3
CDR3aa: CASSLTQGSGNTIYF
CDR3nt: TGTGCCAGCAGTCTTACTCAGGGGTCTGGAAACACCATATATTTT

abundance: NA
d_gene: NA
v_gene: TRBV27
j_gene: TRBJ1-2
CDR3aa: CASSPRGGTYGYTF
CDR3nt: TGTGCCAGCAGTCCCAGAGGGGGAACCTATGGCTACACCTTC

abundance: NA
d_gene: NA
v_gene: TRBV5-5
j_gene: TRBJ2-5
CDR3aa: CASLPRKGGAGETQYF
CDR3nt: TGTGCCAGTCTCCCGAGAAAAGGGGGGGCAGGGGAGACCCAGTACTTC

abundance: few
d_gene: NA
v_gene: TRBV4-1
j_gene: TRBJ1-2
CDR3aa: CASSQDLVFRYGYTF
CDR3nt: TGCGCCAGCAGCCAAGATCTGGTGTTCCGATATGGCTACACCTTC

abundance: few
d_gene: NA
v_gene: TRBV14
j_gene: TRBJ2-1
CDR3aa: CASSPGPPDLLNEQFF
CDR3nt: TGTGCCAGCAGCCCCGGTCCACCCGACTTATTAAATGAGCAGTTCTTC

abundance: many
d_gene: TRBD1
v_gene: TRBV5-6
j_gene: TRBJ2-7
CDR3aa: CASSWGQGAYEQYF
CDR3nt: TGTGCCAGCAGCTGGGGACAGGGAGCCTACGAGCAGTACTTC

abundance: few
d_gene: NA
v_gene: TRBV6-6
j_gene: TRBJ2-7
CDR3aa: CASNPGQTLYEQYF
CDR3nt: TGTGCCAGCAACCCTGGACAAACACTCTACGAGCAGTACTTC

abundance: few
d_gene: NA
v_gene: TRBV19
j_gene: TRBJ1-2
CDR3aa: CASSRVLDQRDYTF
CDR3nt: TGTGCCAGTAGCCGGGTCTTAGACCAGAGGGACTACACCTTC

abundance: NA
d_gene: NA
v_gene: TRBV19
j_gene: TRBJ2-2
CDR3aa: CASSIAGAGFTGELFF
CDR3nt: TGTGCCAGTAGTATAGCGGGGGCCGGCTTCACCGGGGAGCTGTTTTTT

abundance: few
d_gene: TRBD1
v_gene: TRBV7-9
j_gene: TRBJ1-4
CDR3aa: CASTLGTGVLEKLFF
CDR3nt: TGTGCCAGCACCTTAGGGACAGGGGTTCTTGAAAAACTGTTTTTT

abundance: NA
d_gene: NA
v_gene: TRBV10-3
j_gene: TRBJ1-2
CDR3aa: CAISVPGGYGYTF
CDR3nt: TGTGCCATCAGTGTCCCGGGTGGCTATGGCTACACCTTC

abundance: NA
d_gene: TRBD1
v_gene: TRBV28
j_gene: TRBJ2-3
CDR3aa: CASTLDRSTDTQYF
CDR3nt: TGTGCCAGCACCCTGGACAGGTCGACAGATACGCAGTATTTT

abundance: NA
d_gene: NA
v_gene: TRBV4-3
j_gene: TRBJ1-4
CDR3aa: CASSQDRGYDEKLFF
CDR3nt: TGCGCCAGCAGCCAAGATCGAGGGTACGATGAAAAACTGTTTTTT

abundance: few
d_gene: NA
v_gene: TRBV11-2
j_gene: TRBJ2-1
CDR3aa: CASSLMAAGPYNEQFF
CDR3nt: TGTGCCAGCAGCTTAATGGCGGCAGGGCCCTACAATGAGCAGTTCTTC

abundance: NA
d_gene: NA
v_gene: TRBV18
j_gene: TRBJ2-5
CDR3aa: CASSPWQGDPETQYF
CDR3nt: TGTGCCAGCTCACCATGGCAGGGCGATCCGGAGACCCAGTACTTC

abundance: few
d_gene: NA
v_gene: TRBV7-9
j_gene: TRBJ2-1
CDR3aa: CASSWEKNNEQFF
CDR3nt: TGTGCCAGCAGCTGGGAGAAAAACAATGAGCAGTTCTTC

abundance: few
d_gene: NA
v_gene: TRBV12-3/TRBV12-4
j_gene: TRBJ2-2
CDR3aa: CASSSNRVAGELFF
CDR3nt: TGTGCCAGCAGTTCCAACAGGGTAGCCGGGGAGCTGTTTTTT

abundance: few
d_gene: NA
v_gene: TRBV4-1
j_gene: TRBJ2-1
CDR3aa: CASSLTSHSSYNEQFF
CDR3nt: TGCGCCAGCAGCCTCACGAGTCATTCATCCTACAATGAGCAGTTCTTC

abundance: few
d_gene: NA
v_gene: TRBV6-5
j_gene: TRBJ1-5
CDR3aa: CASSYEQGGYQPQHF
CDR3nt: TGTGCCAGCAGTTACGAACAGGGCGGATATCAGCCCCAGCATTTT

abundance: NA
d_gene: NA
v_gene: TRBV7-8
j_gene: TRBJ1-1
CDR3aa: CASSLEGGATEAFF
CDR3nt: TGTGCCAGCAGCTTAGAAGGGGGTGCTACTGAAGCTTTCTTT

abundance: NA
d_gene: NA
v_gene: TRBV21-1
j_gene: TRBJ2-7
CDR3aa: CASSKGSTYEQYF
CDR3nt: TGTGCCAGCAGCAAGGGCAGCACATACGAGCAGTACTTC

abundance: NA
d_gene: TRBD2
v_gene: TRBV9
j_gene: TRBJ2-3
CDR3aa: CASSVGLAVSTDTQYF
CDR3nt: TGTGCCAGCAGCGTTGGACTAGCGGTGAGCACAGATACGCAGTATTTT